Listed here are 16 T cell receptor beta chains from one sample, sequenced in a study of OX40 agonist ivuxolimab in advanced cancers. Produced via immunoSEQ multiplex PCR; TCRdb's table is partial and in-frame only. The table has tens of thousands of clones, more than 70% seen once. The material sequenced was CD4+ or CD8+ T cells sorted from blood, taken in a trial of the OX40 agonist ivuxolimab. The origin of the receptors is an adult with an advanced solid tumor such as melanoma, head and neck, liver or kidney cancer.

J is TRBJ2-1 and V is TRBV7-2, with 12 bases aligning to TRBD2. The CDR3 loop spans 17 amino acids. The V gene's germline CDR1 is SGHTA and CDR2 FQGNSA. The trim removed 5 bases at V and 2 bases at J, leaving 7 bases unmatched. CDR3 loop: CASSPWASGGAYNEQFF. The CDR3 DNA is TGTGCCAGCAGCCCTTGGGCTAGCGGGGGGGCCTACAATGAGCAGTTCTTC.

The chain carries TRBV18 and TRBJ1-5; D might be TRBD1 (6 bases). The V gene lost 2 bases and the J gene lost 5 bases, with 13 bases spanning the gap. Germline V CDR1 and CDR2: KGHSH, LQKENI. This CDR3 spans 15 amino acids. In DNA form, the CDR3 reads TGTGCCAGCTCACCAAATCGGGGGCGCGATCAGCCCCAGCATTTT. It encodes CASSPNRGRDQPQHF.

The J gene is TRBJ2-2, the V gene TRBV5-1, with 7 bases aligning to TRBD1. The CDR3 contains 16 residues. The trim removed 3 bases at V and 1 base at J, leaving 6 bases unmatched. Germline CDR1 SGHRS, CDR2 YFSETQ. This CDR3 reads CASSSLTGRNTGELFF. CDR3 in DNA: TGCGCCAGCAGCTCCTTGACAGGGAGGAACACCGGGGAGCTGTTTTTT.

The chain carries TRBV29-1 and TRBJ2-3; D is tentatively TRBD1 or TRBD2 (6 bases each). The CDR3 is made up of 15 amino acids. The V gene's germline CDR1 is SQVTM and CDR2 ANQGSEA. Trimming pared 4 bases from V and 4 bases from J, leaving 18 bases between. CDR3 residues: CSVGGDIRRPDTQYF. CDR3 coding DNA: TGCAGCGTTGGGGGGGACATCAGACGACCAGATACGCAGTATTTT.

The V gene is TRBV4-1, the J gene TRBJ1-2; TRBD1 might be the D (5 bases). The length of the CDR3 is 15 residues. V was cut by 1 base and J by 4 bases, with 13 bases left in between. Per the germline V gene, CDR1 is MGHRA and CDR2 is YSYEKL. CDR3 protein: CASSQALGGSYGYTF. Here the CDR3 DNA reads TGCGCCAGCAGCCAAGCCCTCGGGGGATCCTATGGCTACACCTTC.

The gene calls are TRBV7-2 and TRBJ2-3, with D uncertain. CDR3 size: 15 residues. Germline V gene sequence: CDR1 SGHTA, CDR2 FQGNSA. Trimming removed 7 bases at V and 1 base at J, with 15 bases between. CDR3 DNA sequence: TGTGCCAGCACCCTAAAGGGCGCGGGCACAGATACGCAGTATTTT. Translation gives CASTLKGAGTDTQYF.

The chain links TRBV6-1 to TRBJ1-1; D ambiguous. Germline V lookup: CDR1 MNHNS, CDR2 SASEGT. CDR3 length equals 13 residues. The V gene lost 8 bases and the J gene lost 6 bases, with 16 bases spanning the gap. The CDR3 loop reads CASELEGVAEAFF. The CDR3 DNA reads TGTGCCAGCGAGTTGGAGGGAGTTGCTGAAGCTTTCTTT.

This chain links TRBV19 with TRBJ1-1, with a possible D match to TRBD1 (5 bases). The CDR3 covers 12 residues. The germline V gene encodes CDR1 LNHDA and CDR2 SQIVND (reference sequence). The germline V and J ends were trimmed by 3 bases and 8 bases, with 10 bases remaining between them. The CDR3 sequence: CASSIGTHEAFF. CDR3 DNA sequence: TGTGCCAGTAGTATCGGGACCCACGAAGCTTTCTTT.

The CDR3 reads CASLTPGVDTEAFF. As DNA, the CDR3 is TGTGCCAGCCTCACCCCCGGGGTGGACACTGAAGCTTTCTTT. This sequence joins TRBV5-6 and TRBJ1-1; D not certain. Trimming shortened V by 7 bases and J by 3 bases, and 16 bases separated the two germline ends. The germline V gene has CDR1 SGHDT and CDR2 YYEEEE. The CDR3 length is 14 residues.

This clone has a single count. CDR3 nucleotides: TGCGCCAGCAGCTGGTACAGGGGAGATCAAGAGACCCAGTACTTC. It yields the protein CASSWYRGDQETQYF. This chain joins TRBV5-1 and TRBJ2-5; TRBD1 matches 7 bases. V shed 3 bases and J 2 bases; nucleotides not matched to a gene: 7. CDR3 length equals 15 residues. Looked up from germline, CDR1 is SGHRS and CDR2 is YFSETQ.

This clone occurred a few times. The chain joins TRBV6-5 to TRBJ1-5; D gene uncertain. V dropped 8 bases and J dropped 3 bases, with 8 bases sitting between them. This CDR3 is 12 amino acids long. CDR1 is MNHEY, CDR2 SVGAGI, per germline. CDR3 sequence: CASGSDNQPQHF. CDR3 coding DNA: TGTGCCAGCGGCTCGGACAATCAGCCCCAGCATTTT.

The chain carries TRBV5-1 and TRBJ2-7; 7 bases line up with TRBD1. Trimming removed 4 bases from V and 2 bases from J; junction bases left unmatched: 9. The CDR3 covers 15 residues. CDR1 and CDR2 from the germline V gene are SGHRS and YFSETQ. Written as DNA, the CDR3 is TGCGCCAGCAGCGTAACAGGGGTGATGACCTACGAGCAGTACTTC. Amino acid sequence: CASSVTGVMTYEQYF.

The rearrangement links TRBV10-3 to TRBJ2-3; D might be TRBD2 (5 bases). The CDR3 spans 14 residues. V was shortened by 10 bases and J by 1 base, with 15 bases between the two germline ends. CDR1 is ENHRY and CDR2 is SYGVKD in the germline V gene. The CDR3 protein is CATSRGRGTDTQYF. In nucleotides, the CDR3 is TGTGCCACCTCACGGGGTCGGGGCACAGATACGCAGTATTTT.

The chain combines TRBV5-4 with TRBJ2-2; 7 positions agree with TRBD2. The CDR3 has 16 amino acids. The germline V gene has CDR1 SGHNT and CDR2 YYREEE (reference sequence). J was trimmed by 3 bases and V by 2 bases; bases with no gene match: 7. This CDR3 reads CASSFGLADHTGELFF. In nucleotides, the CDR3 is TGTGCCAGCAGCTTCGGTCTAGCGGATCACACCGGGGAGCTGTTTTTT.

The chain combines TRBV6-5 with TRBJ2-7; tentatively, D is TRBD2 (5 bases). The length of the CDR3 is 15 residues. CDR1 is MNHEY, CDR2 SVGAGI, per germline. Trimming took off 6 bases at V and 5 bases at J, with 20 bases between the two ends. This chain's CDR3 is CASRALLGPKDEQYF. The CDR3 nucleotides read TGTGCCAGCAGAGCCCTACTAGGGCCAAAGGACGAGCAGTACTTC.

The gene calls are TRBV6-5 and TRBJ2-1; D gene uncertain. CDR1 and CDR2 (germline): MNHEY, SVGAGI. The CDR3 totals 13 residues. The V end lost 2 bases, the J end lost 4 bases, and 6 bases lay between the germline ends. In DNA form, the CDR3 reads TGTGCCAGCAGTTACGTCGCATACAATGAGCAGTTCTTC. Amino acids: CASSYVAYNEQFF.